These 17 T cell receptor beta chains came from one sample sequenced in a study of blood T cell repertoires in COVID-19. Clones were sequenced by immunoSEQ multiplex PCR, and TCRdb holds only the in-frame ones, with some missing. The sample yields 100,000 to 150,000 clones, approximately 82% seen once. The source material was peripheral blood. The source is a man aged 60-69 years with acute or convalescent COVID-19.

J is TRBJ2-3 and V is TRBV5-1; D gene unclear. Deletions cut 1 base from V and 2 bases from J, with 20 bases between. CDR1 is SGHRS and CDR2 is YFSETQ in the germline V gene. The CDR3 extends over 18 amino acids. This CDR3 is CASSLNKSPRFNTDTQYF. Here the CDR3 DNA reads TGCGCCAGCAGCTTGAATAAGAGTCCTAGGTTCAACACAGATACGCAGTATTTT.

In this sample, this clone turned up once. The chain combines TRBV28 with TRBJ1-2; D unclear. V was trimmed by 5 bases and J by 2 bases, leaving 6 bases between them. This CDR3 is built from 12 residues. Germline values: CDR1 MDHEN, CDR2 SYDVKM. In nucleotides, the CDR3 is TGTGCCAGCAGTCCTGTGAACTATGGCTACACCTTC. Its protein product is CASSPVNYGYTF.

The rearrangement joins TRBV7-6 to TRBJ1-2; 11 nucleotides match TRBD1. The germline gives CDR1 SGHVS, CDR2 FNYEAQ. The J segment lost 5 bases and the V segment lost 5 bases, leaving 4 bases of the junction unmatched. The CDR3 is made up of 14 amino acids. The chain's CDR3 is CASSPGTGGYGYTF. The CDR3 nucleotides are TGTGCCAGCAGCCCCGGGACAGGGGGTTATGGCTACACCTTC.

The chain employs TRBV11-2 and TRBJ2-7; D possibly corresponds to TRBD2 (6 bases). Trimming took off 5 bases at V and 4 bases at J, with 9 bases between the two ends. The CDR3 sequence is 12 residues long. The germline V gene has CDR1 SGHAT and CDR2 FQNNGV. CDR3 sequence (DNA): TGTGCCAGCAGCCCGGGGGTTTACGAGCAGTACTTC. Its translation is CASSPGVYEQYF.

The rearrangement joins TRBV7-9 to TRBJ2-7; weak D call: TRBD1 (5 bases). The germline V and J ends were trimmed by 1 base and 6 bases, with 13 bases remaining between them. The length of the CDR3 is 14 residues. Germline values: CDR1 SEHNR, CDR2 FQNEAQ (reference sequence). For the CDR3, the DNA is TGTGCCAGCAGCTTAGGGGGCCGCCTCGGCGAGCAGTACTTC. It is translated as CASSLGGRLGEQYF.

This chain uses TRBV5-4 with TRBJ2-3; a possible D gene is TRBD2 (6 bases). Germline V gives CDR1 SGHNT, CDR2 YYREEE (reference sequence). The ends were cut back, 1 base at V and 6 bases at J, with 9 bases in the middle. CDR3 length equals 13 residues. The CDR3, as DNA: TGTGCCAGCAGCTTGAACCGGGAGGATACGCAGTATTTT. This gives the protein CASSLNREDTQYF.

The gene calls are TRBV28 and TRBJ1-5; D might be TRBD1 (6 bases). Trimming cost V 1 base and J 7 bases, with 11 bases left between them. The CDR3 consists of 14 residues. Germline lookup yields CDR1 MDHEN and CDR2 SYDVKM. Here the CDR3 DNA reads TGTGCCAGCAGTTTATCAGGGGCAGAACAGCCCCAGCATTTT. Translation: CASSLSGAEQPQHF.

This chain links TRBV5-4 with TRBJ2-7, with 9 bases matching TRBD1. The CDR3 runs 15 residues. In germline, CDR1 is SGHNT, CDR2 YYREEE (reference sequence). Trimming took 2 bases from V and 7 from J; bases not matched to a gene: 10. The CDR3 sequence: CASSLRDRAFGEQYF. CDR3 nucleotide sequence: TGTGCCAGCAGCTTAAGGGACAGGGCCTTTGGTGAGCAGTACTTC.

The rearrangement links TRBV27 to TRBJ2-7; 8 bases align to TRBD1. The CDR3 has 16 amino acids. V was clipped by 5 bases and J by 3 bases; unmatched bases: 12. The germline V gene has CDR1 MNHEY and CDR2 SMNVEV (reference sequence). The CDR3 loop reads CASSPATGEKSYEQYF. CDR3 in DNA: TGTGCCAGCAGTCCGGCGACAGGGGAAAAGAGCTACGAGCAGTACTTC.

The rearrangement joins TRBV29-1 to TRBJ2-4; 10 bases fit TRBD2. CDR1 is SQVTM, CDR2 ANQGSEA, per germline. Unmatched junction bases numbered 6, after V lost 5 bases and J lost 8 bases. The CDR3 runs to 13 residues. In DNA, the CDR3 is TGCAGCGTTAGCGGGAGGGCCCGGGACATTCAGTACTTC. As protein: CSVSGRARDIQYF.

In this sample, this clone turned up a few times. This sequence joins TRBV30 and TRBJ1-1; maybe TRBD1 (6 bases). The CDR3 has 13 amino acids. V shed 7 bases and J shed 4 bases, with 16 bases lying between them. In germline, CDR1 is GTSNPN, CDR2 SVGIG (reference sequence). The CDR3 spells CALEWEQGTEAFF. The CDR3 region has the DNA TGTGCCTTGGAGTGGGAACAGGGCACTGAAGCTTTCTTT.

The chain carries TRBV15 and TRBJ2-5; possible D gene TRBD2, 6 bases. The V gene lost 2 bases and the J gene lost 0 bases, with 10 bases spanning the gap. The germline V gene encodes CDR1 LNHNV and CDR2 YYDKDF (reference sequence). This CDR3 contains 15 residues. CDR3 nucleotides: TGTGCCACCAGCAGATCCGGGGACTACCAAGAGACCCAGTACTTC. Its translation is CATSRSGDYQETQYF.

In this sample, this clone turned up once. The gene calls are TRBV24-1 and TRBJ2-5; weak D call: TRBD1 (5 bases). CDR1 is KGHDR and CDR2 is SFDVKD in the germline V gene. The CDR3 sequence is 12 residues long. Deletions cut 7 bases from V and 7 bases from J, with 12 bases between. CDR3 DNA sequence: TGTGCCACCAGCCAGGGATGGGGGACCCAGTACTTC. As protein: CATSQGWGTQYF.

This clone was seen just once. The chain recombines TRBV5-5 with TRBJ1-1, with D uncertain. CDR3 size: 15 residues. CDR1 and CDR2 (germline): SGHKS, YYEKEE (reference sequence). V gave up 1 base and J gave up 1 base, with 11 bases separating them. As DNA, the CDR3 is TGTGCCAGCAGCTTGATCGGACTGGGGAACACTGAAGCTTTCTTT. It codes for CASSLIGLGNTEAFF.

Written as DNA, the CDR3 is TGTGCCAGCAGCTTTCGGGGAGGGCCCTACGAGCAGTACTTC. This sequence encodes CASSFRGGPYEQYF. The chain combines TRBV7-2 with TRBJ2-7; 7 bases fit TRBD2. This CDR3 contains 14 residues. Unmatched junction bases numbered 4, after V lost 3 bases and J lost 2 bases. Germline CDR1 is SGHTA and CDR2 is FQGNSA.

V and J are TRBV28 and TRBJ1-6; the match to TRBD1 covers 7 bases. This CDR3 contains 15 residues. In germline, CDR1 is MDHEN, CDR2 SYDVKM. J gave up 4 bases and V 7 bases, and 7 bases lay outside the gene matches. The CDR3 DNA follows: TGTGCCAGCAATGATATACAGGGGTATAATTCACCCCTCCACTTT. The encoded protein is CASNDIQGYNSPLHF.

The chain is built from TRBV7-6 and TRBJ2-2; the match to TRBD2 covers 8 bases. The CDR3 spans 16 residues. After removal of 1 base from V and 0 bases from J, the junction contained 1 base not matched to a gene. The germline V gene encodes CDR1 SGHVS and CDR2 FNYEAQ. The DNA for the CDR3 is TGTGCCAGCAGCTTAGAACTAGCGGCGAACACCGGGGAGCTGTTTTTT. This translates into CASSLELAANTGELFF.